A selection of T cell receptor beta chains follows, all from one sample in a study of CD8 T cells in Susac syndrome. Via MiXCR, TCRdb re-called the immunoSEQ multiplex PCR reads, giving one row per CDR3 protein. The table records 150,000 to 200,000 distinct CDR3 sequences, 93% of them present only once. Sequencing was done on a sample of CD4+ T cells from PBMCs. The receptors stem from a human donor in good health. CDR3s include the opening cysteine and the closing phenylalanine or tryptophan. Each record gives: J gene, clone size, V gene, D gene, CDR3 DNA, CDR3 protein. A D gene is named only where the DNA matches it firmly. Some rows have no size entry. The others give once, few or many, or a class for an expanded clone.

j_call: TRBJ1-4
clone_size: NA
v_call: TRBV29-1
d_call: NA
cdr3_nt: TGCAGCGCTCAGGACAGCCTTAATGAAAAACTGTTTTTT
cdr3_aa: CSAQDSLNEKLFF

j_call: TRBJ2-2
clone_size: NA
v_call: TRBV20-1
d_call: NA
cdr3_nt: TGCAGTGCTAGTGGCAGCTTTTACACCGGGGAGCTGTTTTTT
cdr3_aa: CSASGSFYTGELFF

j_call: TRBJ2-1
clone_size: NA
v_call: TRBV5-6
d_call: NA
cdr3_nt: TGTGCCAGCAGTTGGGGACTCGCCCAGACCTACAATGAGCAGTTCTTC
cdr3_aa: CASSWGLAQTYNEQFF

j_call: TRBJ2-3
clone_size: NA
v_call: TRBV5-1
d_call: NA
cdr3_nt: TGCGCCAGCAGCTTGAGTAGAAACACAGATACGCAGTATTTT
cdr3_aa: CASSLSRNTDTQYF

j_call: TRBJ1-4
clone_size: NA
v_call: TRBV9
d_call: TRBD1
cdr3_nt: TGTGCCAGCAGCAGAACAGGGGGCCCCTATGCAACTAATGAAAAACTGTTTTTT
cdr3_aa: CASSRTGGPYATNEKLFF

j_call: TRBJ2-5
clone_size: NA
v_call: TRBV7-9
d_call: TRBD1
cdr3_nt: TGTGCCAGCAGCTTAAGACAGGGGGCGGGAGAGACCCAGTACTTC
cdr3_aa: CASSLRQGAGETQYF

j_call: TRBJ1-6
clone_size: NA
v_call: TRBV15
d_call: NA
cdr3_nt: TGTGCCACCAGCAGAGGTTCCGGGACTAATTCACCCCTCCACTTT
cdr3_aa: CATSRGSGTNSPLHF

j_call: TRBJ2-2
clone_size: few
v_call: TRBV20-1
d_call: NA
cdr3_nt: TGCAGTGCTAGAGAGAATACCGGGGAGCTGTTTTTT
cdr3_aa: CSARENTGELFF

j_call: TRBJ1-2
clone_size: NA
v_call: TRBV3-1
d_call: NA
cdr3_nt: TGTGCCAGCAGCCAAGAGGGAGGGGGGTCTAACTATGGCTACACCTTC
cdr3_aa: CASSQEGGGSNYGYTF

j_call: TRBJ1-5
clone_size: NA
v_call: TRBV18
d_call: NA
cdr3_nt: TGTGCCAGCTCACCAAGTGCCAGGGACAATCCCCAGCATTTT
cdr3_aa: CASSPSARDNPQHF

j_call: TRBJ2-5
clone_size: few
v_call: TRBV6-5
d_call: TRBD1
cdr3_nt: TGTGCCAGCAGTTCCCTATCGGGACAGGGATCCCGAGGGACCCAGTACTTC
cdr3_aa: CASSSLSGQGSRGTQYF

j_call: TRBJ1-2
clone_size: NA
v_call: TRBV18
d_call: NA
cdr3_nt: TGTGCCAGCTCACCGAGTGAAGACTATGGCTACACCTTC
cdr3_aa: CASSPSEDYGYTF

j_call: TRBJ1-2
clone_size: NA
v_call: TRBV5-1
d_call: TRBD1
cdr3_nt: TGCGCCAGCAGCTTGGGCAGGGGGCACGGCTATGGCTACACCTTC
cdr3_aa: CASSLGRGHGYGYTF

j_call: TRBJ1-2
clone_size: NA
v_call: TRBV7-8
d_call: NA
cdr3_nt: TGTGCCAGCAGCCCGAGGTGGACTCTACGTTCGGGAGGCTACACCTTC
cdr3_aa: CASSPRWTLRSGGYTF

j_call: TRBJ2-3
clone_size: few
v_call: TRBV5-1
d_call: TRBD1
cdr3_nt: TGCGCCAGCAGCCTGGGACAGGCGGGACGCACAGATACGCAGTATTTT
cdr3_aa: CASSLGQAGRTDTQYF

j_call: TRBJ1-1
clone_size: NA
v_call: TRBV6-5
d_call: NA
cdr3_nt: TGTGCCAGCAGTTTTAGACAGAACACTGAAGCTTTCTTT
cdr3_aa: CASSFRQNTEAFF

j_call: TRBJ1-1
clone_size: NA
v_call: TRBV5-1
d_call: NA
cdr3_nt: TGCGCCAGCAGCTTATTCGGGGCCGTGAACACTGAAGCTTTCTTT
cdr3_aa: CASSLFGAVNTEAFF

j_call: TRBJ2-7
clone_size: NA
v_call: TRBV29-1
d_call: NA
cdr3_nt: TGCAGCGTTGAGGGGCATTTAGGGACCTACGAGCAGTACTTC
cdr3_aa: CSVEGHLGTYEQYF

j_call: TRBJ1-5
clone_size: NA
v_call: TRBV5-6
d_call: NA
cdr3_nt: TGTGCCAGCAGCTATAGACAGCCCCAGCATTTT
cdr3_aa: CASSYRQPQHF

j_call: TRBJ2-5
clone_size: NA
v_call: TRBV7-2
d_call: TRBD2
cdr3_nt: TGTGCCAGCAGCCTGATGCCTACGGGGGGGCAAGAGACCCAGTACTTC
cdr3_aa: CASSLMPTGGQETQYF

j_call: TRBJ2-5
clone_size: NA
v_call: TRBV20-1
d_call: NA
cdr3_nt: TGCAGTGCTTGGGGGAACACCAAAGAGACCCAGTACTTC
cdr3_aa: CSAWGNTKETQYF

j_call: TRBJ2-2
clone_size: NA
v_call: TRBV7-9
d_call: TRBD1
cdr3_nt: TGTGCCAGCAGCTCGGGACAGACGAACACCGGGGAGCTGTTTTTT
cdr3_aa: CASSSGQTNTGELFF

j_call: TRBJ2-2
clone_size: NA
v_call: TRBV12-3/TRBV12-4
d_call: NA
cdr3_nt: TGTGCCAGCAGTTCGAGAAGAAACACCGGGGAGCTGTTTTTT
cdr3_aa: CASSSRRNTGELFF

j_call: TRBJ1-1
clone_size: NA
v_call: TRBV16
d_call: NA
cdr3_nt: TGTGCCAGCAGCCCGGTTCGAAGTGAAGCTTTCTTT
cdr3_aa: CASSPVRSEAFF

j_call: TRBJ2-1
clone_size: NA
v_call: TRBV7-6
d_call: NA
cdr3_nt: TGTGCCAGCAGCTTAGGATTGGGGAATGAGCAGTTCTTC
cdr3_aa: CASSLGLGNEQFF

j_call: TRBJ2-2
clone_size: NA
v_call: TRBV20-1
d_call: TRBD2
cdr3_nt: TGCAGTGCTGGGGGACTAGCGGGGGGGCCGGACGGGGAGCTGTTTTTT
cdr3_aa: CSAGGLAGGPDGELFF

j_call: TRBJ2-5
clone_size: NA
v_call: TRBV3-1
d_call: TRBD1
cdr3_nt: TGTGCCAGCAGCCAACGTGGGACAGAAGAGACCCAGTACTTC
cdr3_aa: CASSQRGTEETQYF

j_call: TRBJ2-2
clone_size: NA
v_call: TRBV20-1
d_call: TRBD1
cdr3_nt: TGCAGTGCAGCCAGGACAGGGGGCACCGGGGAGCTGTTTTTT
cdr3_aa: CSAARTGGTGELFF

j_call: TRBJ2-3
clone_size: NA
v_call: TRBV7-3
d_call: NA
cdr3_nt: TGTGCCAGCAGCCCCGCATTTTCAGATACGCAGTATTTT
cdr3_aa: CASSPAFSDTQYF

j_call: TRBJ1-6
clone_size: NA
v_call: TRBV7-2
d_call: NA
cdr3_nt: TGTGCCAGCGCCTACTCGCAGTATAATTCACCCCTCCACTTT
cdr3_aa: CASAYSQYNSPLHF

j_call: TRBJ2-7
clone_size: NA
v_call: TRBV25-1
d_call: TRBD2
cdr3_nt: TGTGCCAGCAGTGGACTAGCGGGTGTGGAGGAGCAGTACTTC
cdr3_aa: CASSGLAGVEEQYF

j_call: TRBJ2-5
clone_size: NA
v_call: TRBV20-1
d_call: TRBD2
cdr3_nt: TGCAGTGCTAGCGGTCTAGCGGAGAGGGAGACCCAGTACTTC
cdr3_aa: CSASGLAERETQYF

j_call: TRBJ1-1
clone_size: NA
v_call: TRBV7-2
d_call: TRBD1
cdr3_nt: TGTGCCAGCAGCCCACAGACAGGGGGCAGGACTGAAGCTTTCTTT
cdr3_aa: CASSPQTGGRTEAFF

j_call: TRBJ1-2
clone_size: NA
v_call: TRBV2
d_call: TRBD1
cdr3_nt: TGTGCCAGCAGTGAAAACAGGGGGAATGGCTACACCTTC
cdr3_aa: CASSENRGNGYTF

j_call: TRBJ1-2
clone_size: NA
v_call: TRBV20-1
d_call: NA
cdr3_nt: TGCAGTGCTCCCGGGACAAGCATTTATGGCTACACCTTC
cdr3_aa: CSAPGTSIYGYTF

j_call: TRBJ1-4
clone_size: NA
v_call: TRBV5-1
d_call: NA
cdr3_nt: TGCGCCAGCAGCTTGGGGGGCTATGAAAAACTGTTTTTT
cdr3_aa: CASSLGGYEKLFF

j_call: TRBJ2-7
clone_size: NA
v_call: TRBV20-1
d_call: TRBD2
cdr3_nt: TGCAGTGCTATCGGACCAGCGGGGTACTACGAGCAGTACTTC
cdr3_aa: CSAIGPAGYYEQYF

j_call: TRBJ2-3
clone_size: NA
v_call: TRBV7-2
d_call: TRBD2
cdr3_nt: TGTGCCAGCAGCCCACAGGCTAGCGGGTTCGCAGATACGCAGTATTTT
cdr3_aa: CASSPQASGFADTQYF

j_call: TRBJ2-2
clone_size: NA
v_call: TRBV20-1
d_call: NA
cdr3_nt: TGCAGTGCTAGTAGGCACGGCGGCGGCACCGGGGAGCTGTTTTTT
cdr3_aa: CSASRHGGGTGELFF

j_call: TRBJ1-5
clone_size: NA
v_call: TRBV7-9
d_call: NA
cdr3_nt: TGTGCCAGCAGCCGAGGTGGACCCCAGCATTTT
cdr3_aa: CASSRGGPQHF

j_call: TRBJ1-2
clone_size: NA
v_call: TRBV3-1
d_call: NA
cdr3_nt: TGTGCCAGCACGTTGGGAGGCGGACTTGTTAACTATGGCTACACCTTC
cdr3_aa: CASTLGGGLVNYGYTF

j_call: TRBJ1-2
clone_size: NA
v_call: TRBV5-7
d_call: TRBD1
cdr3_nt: TGTGCCAGCAGCGAACCGGGACAGGAGACCTATGGCTACACCTTC
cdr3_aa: CASSEPGQETYGYTF

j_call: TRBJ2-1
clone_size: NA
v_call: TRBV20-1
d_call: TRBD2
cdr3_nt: TGCAGTGCCCCGACTAGCGTGGGGTACAATGAGCAGTTCTTC
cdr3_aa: CSAPTSVGYNEQFF

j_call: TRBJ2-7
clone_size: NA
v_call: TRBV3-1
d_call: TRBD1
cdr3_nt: TGTGCCAGCAGCCACTACGGGACAGGGTTCGTGCAGTACTTC
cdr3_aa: CASSHYGTGFVQYF

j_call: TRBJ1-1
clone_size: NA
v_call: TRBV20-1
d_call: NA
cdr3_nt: TGCAGTGCCCGACCAGGGGCCTCCAACACTGAAGCTTTCTTT
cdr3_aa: CSARPGASNTEAFF

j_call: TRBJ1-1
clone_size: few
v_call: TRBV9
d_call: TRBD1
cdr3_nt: TGTGCCAGCAGCGTACGGACAGGCCCGGCGAACACTGAAGCTTTCTTT
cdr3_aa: CASSVRTGPANTEAFF

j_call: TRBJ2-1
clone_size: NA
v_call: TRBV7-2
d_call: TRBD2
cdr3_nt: TGTGCCAGCAGCTTAGCCCTCCTAGCGGGGGGGAAGAATGAGCAGTTCTTC
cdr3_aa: CASSLALLAGGKNEQFF

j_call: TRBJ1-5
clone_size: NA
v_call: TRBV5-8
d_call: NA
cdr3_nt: TGTGCCAGCAGCTTGGTAGGGCACTCGGGCAATCAGCCCCAGCATTTT
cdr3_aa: CASSLVGHSGNQPQHF

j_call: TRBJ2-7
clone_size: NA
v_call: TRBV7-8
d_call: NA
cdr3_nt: TGTGCCAGCAGCTCCCCAAACGAGCAGTACTTC
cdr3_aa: CASSSPNEQYF

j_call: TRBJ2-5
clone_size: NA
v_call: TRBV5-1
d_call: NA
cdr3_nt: TGCGCCAGCAGCTTGGGGTCAGTGAGCCAAGAGACCCAGTACTTC
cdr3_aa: CASSLGSVSQETQYF

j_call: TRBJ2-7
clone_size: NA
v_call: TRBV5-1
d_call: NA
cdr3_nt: TGCGCCAGCAGCCCTCCCGGTGGGCAGGGGAACGAGCAGTACTTC
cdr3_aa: CASSPPGGQGNEQYF